One sample yielded the 21 T cell receptor beta chains listed below, sequenced in a study of tissue T cells after allogeneic stem cell transplantation. Described time point: mouse harvest day 14 after allogeneic transplant. The graft held 10^6 splenic CD5+ T cells and 10^7 T-cell-depleted bone marrow cells. Assay: immunoSEQ multiplex PCR; the TCRdb copy retains only in-frame clones and omits some. The profile shows 3,500 to 4,500 clones, approximately 45% of them singletons. The source material was lymph node tissue. Every receptor here comes from a female BALB/c mouse given C57BL/6 T cells with graft-versus-host disease after an allogeneic hematopoietic cell transplant.

This clone was recorded a few times. The gene names given are mouse names. The CDR3 region is CSSSWGQSSYEQYF. The sequenced part of the CDR3 DNA is TGCTCCAGCAGTTGGGGACAGAGCTCCTATGAACAGTAC. The chain joins TRBV23 to TRBJ2-7; the table's D call TRBD1 went unverified against the DNA. The sequence runs out 1 residue before the end of the CDR3; the remainder is reconstructed from the germline J gene. The length of the CDR3 is 14 residues. The germline V gene has CDR1 KGHTA and CDR2 FQNQQP.

Worth noting for this clone: Mouse germline and gene names are used. Read coverage stops 1 residue before the CDR3 terminus; the germline J gene supplies the remainder. This CDR3 is also generated by other DNA sequences in the sample. This chain uses TRBV26 with TRBJ2-2, with a possible D match to TRBD1 (5 bases). V lost 6 bases and J lost 1, with 9 bases in between. Germline V CDR1 and CDR2: KGHPV, FQNQEV (reference sequence). The CDR3 is 14 amino acids. The DNA read from the CDR3 is TGTGCCAGCAGCCCTGACAGAAACACCGGGCAGCTCTAC. Translated: CASSPDRNTGQLY. The whole CDR3 protein is CASSPDRNTGQLYF.

About this clone: All gene names here are mouse names. The read is 1 residue too short to cover the CDR3 end, so that end is filled in from the germline J gene. The V call is TRBV16, the J call TRBJ1-1; perhaps TRBD1 as D (6 bases). CDR3 length equals 12 residues. The germline CDR1 and CDR2 sequences are SGHSA and FRNQAP. Trimming stripped 4 bases from V and 7 bases from J, with 10 bases between. The CDR3 sequence is CASSSSGQEVFF. Incomplete CDR3 DNA: TGTGCAAGCAGCTCGTCGGGACAAGAAGTCTTC.

A note on this clone: The genes are named according to mouse. The read ends 1 residue early relative to the CDR3; the germline J gene fills the gap. The rearrangement joins TRBV26 to TRBJ1-2; 7 positions agree with TRBD1. From germline, CDR1 is KGHPV and CDR2 FQNQEV (reference sequence). This CDR3 comprises 13 residues. The J segment lost 0 bases and the V segment lost 7 bases, leaving 2 bases of the junction unmatched. The covered CDR3 bases are TGTGCCAGCACCGGGACAGCAAACTCCGACTACACC. It translates to CASTGTANSDYT. The full CDR3 sequence reads CASTGTANSDYTF.

This clone is labeled as medium-sized. Germline and genes: mouse. The read finishes 1 residue shy of the CDR3 end, and the germline J gene is used to complete it. The V and J genes are TRBV13-3 and TRBJ2-7; no definite D call. The V gene's germline CDR1 is NNHDY and CDR2 SYVADS. V gave up 2 bases and J gave up 0 bases, with 3 bases separating them. This CDR3 region has 12 residues. CDR3 DNA, as far as it was read: TGTGCCAGCAGTGACAACTCCTATGAACAGTAC. Translating gives CASSDNSYEQY. The entire CDR3 reads CASSDNSYEQYF.

This clone has just a few counts. Genes here carry mouse names. The read terminates 1 residue ahead of where the CDR3 ends, so the germline J gene completes it. This rearrangement joins TRBV16 to TRBJ1-1; no clear D gene. The CDR3 extends over 12 amino acids. Trimming took 5 bases from V and 4 from J, leaving 8 bases between them. Germline values: CDR1 SGHSA, CDR2 FRNQAP. The CDR3: CASSQWGTEVFF. The sequenced part of the CDR3 DNA is TGTGCAAGCAGCCAGTGGGGCACAGAAGTCTTC.

This clone is medium-sized (0.01 to 0.1%) by share. Genes and germline are mouse. From the germline J gene comes the end of the CDR3, since the read stops 1 residue before it. This chain uses TRBV31 with TRBJ1-4; 8 positions agree with TRBD1. Germline values: CDR1 GKSSPN, CDR2 SITVG. V was clipped by 0 bases and J by 4 bases; unmatched bases: 1. The CDR3 consists of 14 residues. The CDR3 region is CAWSLDRDNERLFF. CDR3 bases read: TGTGCCTGGAGTCTGGACAGGGACAACGAAAGATTATTT.

Turning to this clone: Gene and germline names: mouse. Read data end 1 residue before the CDR3 end; the end is taken from the germline J gene. The rearrangement links TRBV12-1 to TRBJ2-7; D uncertain. Deletions cut 0 bases from V and 0 bases from J, with 5 bases between. CDR3 length: 13 residues. Germline V CDR1 and CDR2: SGHSN, HYEKVE. CDR3 DNA (partial): TGTGCCAGCTCTCTCGACAACTCCTATGAACAGTAC. Amino acid sequence: CASSLDNSYEQY. From start to end, the CDR3 is CASSLDNSYEQYF. The whole variable domain, remainder taken from reference TRBV12-1 and TRBJ2-7, is DSGVVQSPRHIIKEKGGRSVLTCIPISGHSNVVWYQQTLGKELKFLIQHYEKVERDKGFLPSRFSVQQFDDYHSEMNMSALELEDSAMYFCASSLDNSYEQYFGPGTRLTVL.

Points on this clone: Any gene name here is a mouse gene name. The read falls 1 residue short of the CDR3 end, and the missing part is taken from the germline J gene. The J gene is TRBJ2-4, the V gene TRBV26; 7 bases are shared with TRBD2. Germline V gives CDR1 KGHPV, CDR2 FQNQEV (reference sequence). The CDR3 consists of 13 residues. Trimming removed 7 bases from V and 2 bases from J; junction bases left unmatched: 3. The sequenced CDR3 bases are TGTGCCAGCAAACTGGGGACTCAAAACACCTTGTAC. It is translated as CASKLGTQNTLY. The full CDR3 protein is CASKLGTQNTLYF.

Notes on this clone: These gene names are mouse names. The observed sequence ends 1 residue before the CDR3 terminus, with the missing tail filled in from the germline J gene. V is TRBV22 and J is TRBJ2-1; TRBD2 was called by the table and not checked on the DNA. TRBV22 is a recognized pseudogene. CDR3 size: 15 residues. The sequenced part of the CDR3 DNA is TGTGCCAGCAGTTGTCGATGGGGGGCCTATGCTGAGCAGTTC. As protein: CASSCRWGAYAEQF. The entire CDR3 is CASSCRWGAYAEQFF.

Notes on this clone: Gene names denote mouse genes. The read is 1 residue too short to cover the CDR3 end, so that end is filled in from the germline J gene. The chain uses TRBV26 and TRBJ2-4; D not certain. Germline CDR1 reads KGHPV; CDR2 reads FQNQEV (reference sequence). Trimming removed 3 bases from V and 6 bases from J, with 4 bases in between. This CDR3 comprises 11 residues. The CDR3 DNA, read in part, is TGTGCCAGCAGTCTACAGAACACCTTGTAC. Translation: CASSLQNTLY. The whole CDR3 protein reads CASSLQNTLYF.

Remarks on this clone: The genes and germline here are from mouse. The CDR3 here is CASSQEGGQDTQYF. CDR3 DNA (partial): TGTGCCAGCAGCCAAGAGGGAGGCCAAGACACCCAGTAC. The chain links TRBV5 to TRBJ2-5; D is unresolved. Read sequence stops 1 residue before the CDR3 end, and the germline J gene provides the missing end. Germline CDR1 is LGHNA and CDR2 is YNLKQL (reference sequence). The CDR3 extends over 14 amino acids. Trimming pared 0 bases from V and 2 bases from J, leaving 6 bases between.

In the case of this clone: Gene labels here are mouse ones. The read ends 1 residue early relative to the CDR3; the germline J gene fills the gap. V gene TRBV31 combines with J gene TRBJ2-4, with TRBD2 matching 14 bases. V lost 0 bases, J lost 3 bases, and 2 bases stayed unmatched. CDR1 and CDR2 from the germline V gene are GKSSPN and SITVG. The CDR3 has 16 amino acids. This CDR3 reads CAWSLGTGGAQNTLYF. The DNA read from the CDR3 is TGTGCCTGGAGTCTGGGGACTGGGGGGGCCCAAAACACCTTGTAC.

Regarding this clone: The gene names given are mouse names. The read comes to an end 1 residue before the CDR3 does, leaving the germline J gene to fill in the end. The chain carries TRBV1 and TRBJ2-7; D possibly corresponds to TRBD1 (5 bases). Germline V CDR1 and CDR2: NSQYPW, LRSPGD (reference sequence). Between the trimmed V and J ends, which lost 1 base and 4 bases, there was a span of 5 bases. CDR3 size: 12 residues. CDR3 bases read: TGCACCTGCAGTGCAGGACAGTATGAACAGTAC. Translation: CTCSAGQYEQY. The CDR3 in full is CTCSAGQYEQYF.

As for this clone: Gene names are the mouse ones. Read sequence stops 1 residue before the CDR3 end, and the germline J gene provides the missing end. The rearrangement joins TRBV13-1 to TRBJ2-7, with a possible D match to TRBD1 (5 bases). Trimming pared 4 bases from V and 4 bases from J, leaving 12 bases between. CDR1 is NSHNY and CDR2 is SYGAGN in the germline V gene. This CDR3 has 13 residues. The chain's CDR3 is CASSSDKGYEQYF. CDR3 DNA (partial): TGTGCCAGCAGTTCTGACAAGGGGTATGAACAGTAC.

Remarks on this clone: The gene names given are mouse names. The missing CDR3 end, 1 residue past where the read stops, is filled in from the germline J gene. This CDR3 is also generated by other DNA sequences in the sample. The J gene is TRBJ2-7, the V gene TRBV26; the D is unclear. CDR3 size: 12 residues. Germline assignment: CDR1 KGHPV and CDR2 FQNQEV (reference sequence). V lost 0 bases to trimming and J lost 4 bases, with 4 bases between them. CDR3 DNA (partial): TGTGCCAGCAGTCTGTCTGGGTATGAACAGTAC. Translating gives CASSLSGYEQY. The full CDR3 protein reads CASSLSGYEQYF.

A note on this clone: Mouse gene names and germline throughout. The CDR3 end is not reached by the read, which stops 1 residue before it; the germline J gene fills it in. The chain uses TRBV3 and TRBJ2-2, with a weak D call TRBD2 (6 bases). V was pared by 4 bases and J by 0 bases, with 9 bases between. Per germline, CDR1 SNHLY and CDR2 FYNGKV (reference sequence). The length of the CDR3 is 15 residues. The CDR3 loop reads CASSSGLANTGQLYF. Incomplete CDR3 DNA: TGTGCCAGCAGCTCGGGACTTGCAAACACCGGGCAGCTCTAC.

This clone counts as hyperexpanded. Gene names are mouse gene names. The observed sequence ends 1 residue before the CDR3 terminus, with the missing tail filled in from the germline J gene. The identical CDR3 is also encoded by other nucleotide sequences in the sample. This chain joins TRBV26 and TRBJ1-5; D is undetermined. CDR1 and CDR2 (germline): KGHPV, FQNQEV (reference sequence). With 2 bases removed from V and 5 bases from J, the gap between germline ends came to 7 bases. The CDR3 loop spans 13 amino acids. CDR3 protein: CASSLPRDQAPLF. CDR3 DNA, as far as it was read: TGTGCCAGCAGTCTGCCACGGGACCAGGCTCCGCTT.

This clone was observed once. The gene names given are mouse names. The read terminates 1 residue ahead of where the CDR3 ends, so the germline J gene completes it. The chain combines TRBV13-2 with TRBJ2-5; D possibly corresponds to TRBD2 (6 bases). Looked up from germline, CDR1 is NNHNN and CDR2 is SYGAGS (reference sequence). This CDR3 has 11 residues. The V and J ends lost 2 bases and 8 bases respectively, with 6 bases between them. CDR3 bases read: TGTGCCAGCGGTGAGGGGGGCACCCAGTAC. It translates to CASGEGGTQY. The complete CDR3 sequence is CASGEGGTQYF.

Comment on this clone: Mouse names are used for the genes. The read terminates 1 residue before the CDR3 end, so the remaining end is supplied by the germline J gene. This chain links TRBV26 with TRBJ2-5, with 10 positions matching TRBD2. The length of the CDR3 is 13 residues. V lost 6 bases to trimming and J lost 6 bases; unmatched junction nucleotides: 3. Germline-derived CDR1 and CDR2 are KGHPV and FQNQEV (reference sequence). The CDR3 region is CASRGWGGDTQYF. CDR3 bases read: TGTGCCAGCAGAGGCTGGGGGGGCGACACCCAGTAC. Looking up the rest from reference TRBV26 and TRBJ2-5 gives the full variable domain: NSKVIQTPRYLVKGQGQKAKMRCIPEKGHPVVFWYQQNKNNEFKFLINFQNQEVLQQIDMTEKRFSAECPSNSPCSLEIQSSEAGDSALYLCASRGWGGDTQYFGPGTRLLVL.

With regard to this clone: Here the gene names and germline are mouse. The read stops 1 residue short of the end of the CDR3; the missing end is completed from the germline J gene. The chain joins TRBV17 to TRBJ2-5, with unresolved D. The CDR3 length is 12 residues. Trimming removed 6 bases from V and 3 bases from J, with 7 bases in between. Looked up from germline, CDR1 is MNHDT and CDR2 is YYDKIL. CDR3 DNA (partial): TGTGCTAGCAGCAGACGGCAAGACACCCAGTAC. Its translation: CASSRRQDTQY. The complete CDR3 reads CASSRRQDTQYF.